One and the same sample provided the 5 T cell receptor beta chains below, sequenced in a study of blood T cells in healthy people across ages. A second PCR, run for about 7 to 11 cycles, used a sample-barcoded 5' primer plus a J-beta primer mix. From the 5' RACE reads, TCRdb called clonotypes with MiXCR, one entry per CDR3 protein. The sample lists about 2 million distinct CDR3 sequences; about 50% were seen once. The material sequenced was blood. These receptors were taken from a woman aged 40 to 50 in good health.

This clonotype showed up just a few times. This CDR3 reads CSAPDRGRNSPLHF. The CDR3 DNA sequence: TGCAGTGCCCCTGACAGGGGGAGAAATTCACCCCTCCACTTT. The V gene is TRBV20-1, the J gene TRBJ1-6; 9 nucleotides agree with TRBD1. The CDR3 consists of 14 residues. Germline V lookup: CDR1 DFQATT, CDR2 SNEGSKA (reference sequence). Germline trimming cut 6 bases from V and 7 bases from J; bases unmatched to any gene: 7.

The rearrangement links TRBV27 to TRBJ1-2, with 7 bases fitting TRBD1. Germline assignment: CDR1 MNHEY and CDR2 SMNVEV (reference sequence). The CDR3 consists of 14 residues. V trimming: 4 bases; J trimming: 4 bases; junction bases outside the gene matches: 6. DNA of the CDR3: TGTGCCAGCAGTTCACAGGGGTTTCCCTATGGCTACACCTTC. It translates to CASSSQGFPYGYTF.

This chain joins TRBV5-1 and TRBJ2-3, with 9 bases identical to TRBD1. This CDR3 is 16 amino acids long. Germline V gene sequence: CDR1 SGHRS, CDR2 YFSETQ. The J segment lost 6 bases and the V segment lost 0 bases, leaving 8 bases of the junction unmatched. CDR3 DNA: TGCGCCAGCAGCTTGGACGGACAGGGGATTTCGGATACGCAGTATTTT. Its translation is CASSLDGQGISDTQYF. Full variable domain (remainder filled in from reference TRBV5-1 and TRBJ2-3): KAGVTQTPRYLIKTRGQQVTLSCSPISGHRSVSWYQQTPGQGLQFLFEYFSETQRNKGNFPGRFSGRQFSNSRSEMNVSTLELGDSALYLCASSLDGQGISDTQYFGPGTRLTVL.

The rearrangement links TRBV5-6 to TRBJ2-6; D gene unclear. CDR3 length: 16 amino acids. The V end lost 6 bases, the J end lost 4 bases, and 17 bases lay between the germline ends. The germline V gene encodes CDR1 SGHDT and CDR2 YYEEEE. CDR3 loop: CASTDHSEAGANVLTF. For the CDR3, the DNA is TGTGCCAGCACCGACCATTCAGAGGCAGGGGCCAACGTCCTGACTTTC.

This sequence joins TRBV20-1 and TRBJ1-2, with a weak D call TRBD1 (5 bases). This CDR3 spans 13 amino acids. V was pared by 1 base and J by 4 bases, with 10 bases between. The germline gives CDR1 DFQATT, CDR2 SNEGSKA (reference sequence). The CDR3 DNA follows: TGCAGTGCTAGAGGGGGGAACATCTATGGCTACACCTTC. This encodes CSARGGNIYGYTF.